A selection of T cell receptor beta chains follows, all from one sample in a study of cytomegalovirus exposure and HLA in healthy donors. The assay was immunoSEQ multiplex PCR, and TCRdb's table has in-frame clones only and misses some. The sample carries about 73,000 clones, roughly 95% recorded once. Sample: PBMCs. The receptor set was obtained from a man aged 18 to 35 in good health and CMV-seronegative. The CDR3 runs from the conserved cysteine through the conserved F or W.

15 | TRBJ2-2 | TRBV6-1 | CASSEGTGDYGELFF
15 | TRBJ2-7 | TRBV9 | CASSAGTGAFNEQYF
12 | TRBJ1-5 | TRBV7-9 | CASSRTGQPQHF
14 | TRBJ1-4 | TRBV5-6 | CASSFGTGVEKLFF
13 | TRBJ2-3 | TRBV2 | CASTGQYTDTQYF
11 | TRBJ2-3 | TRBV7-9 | CASSFVDTQYF
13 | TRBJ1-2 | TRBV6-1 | CASSLDRDYGYTF
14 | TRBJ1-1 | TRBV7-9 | CASSFPDRGTEAFF
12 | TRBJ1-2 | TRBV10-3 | CAISESTGGYTF
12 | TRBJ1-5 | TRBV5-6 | CASTTQGQPQHF
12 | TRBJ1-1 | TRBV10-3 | CAISEVGAEAFF
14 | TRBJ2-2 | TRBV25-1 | CASSEWGGSGELFF
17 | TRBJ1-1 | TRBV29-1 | CSVDRFRGAAQGTEAFF
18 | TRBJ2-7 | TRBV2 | CASSEAEEDKAGNYEQYF
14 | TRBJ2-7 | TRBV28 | CASSAQGGTYEQYF
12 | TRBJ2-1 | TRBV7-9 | CASSFGDREQFF
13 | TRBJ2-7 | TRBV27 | CASSFRDRHEQYF
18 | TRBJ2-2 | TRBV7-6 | CASSTPYPQGGNTGELFF
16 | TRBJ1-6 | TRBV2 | CASSRGITENGSPLHF
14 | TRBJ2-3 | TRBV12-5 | CASGSGTSADTQYF
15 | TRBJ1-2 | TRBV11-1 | CASSLETGHVRGYTF
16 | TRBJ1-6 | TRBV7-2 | CASSSLQGGAHSPLHF
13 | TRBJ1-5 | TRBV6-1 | CASSGTVTWPQHF
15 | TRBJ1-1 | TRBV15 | CATSRGRILNTEAFF
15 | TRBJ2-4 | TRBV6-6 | CASSYSFGQPNIQYF
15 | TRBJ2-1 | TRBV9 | CASSVAGGGHNEQFF
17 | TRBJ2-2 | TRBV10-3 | CAISASSGGGLSRELFF
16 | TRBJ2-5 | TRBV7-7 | CASSPFPDFEQETQYF
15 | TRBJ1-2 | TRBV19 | CASSILGSPNYGYTF
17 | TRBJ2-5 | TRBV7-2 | CASSLNGRRAGRETQYF
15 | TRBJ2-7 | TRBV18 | CASSPTGETTYEQYF
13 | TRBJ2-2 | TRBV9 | CASSAQGTGELFF
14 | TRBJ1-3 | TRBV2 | CASTPQRSGNTIYF
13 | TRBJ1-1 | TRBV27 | CASSMRVNTEAFF
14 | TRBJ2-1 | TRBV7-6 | CASSPYPSIDEQFF
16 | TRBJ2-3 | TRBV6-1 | CASSALTGDSTDTQYF
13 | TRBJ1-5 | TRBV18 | CASSSGDNQPQHF
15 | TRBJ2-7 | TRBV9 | CASSVSGHETYEQYF
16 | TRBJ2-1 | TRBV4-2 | CASSQDEGGTYNEQFF
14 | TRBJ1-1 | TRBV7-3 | CASSRDRGLTEAFF
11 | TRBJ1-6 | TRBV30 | CAWSSNSPLHF
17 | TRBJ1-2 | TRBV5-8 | CASSYHFSTGEDYGYTF
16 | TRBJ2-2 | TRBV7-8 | CASSLVAGVNTGELFF
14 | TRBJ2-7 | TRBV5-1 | CASSPWDRDHEQYF